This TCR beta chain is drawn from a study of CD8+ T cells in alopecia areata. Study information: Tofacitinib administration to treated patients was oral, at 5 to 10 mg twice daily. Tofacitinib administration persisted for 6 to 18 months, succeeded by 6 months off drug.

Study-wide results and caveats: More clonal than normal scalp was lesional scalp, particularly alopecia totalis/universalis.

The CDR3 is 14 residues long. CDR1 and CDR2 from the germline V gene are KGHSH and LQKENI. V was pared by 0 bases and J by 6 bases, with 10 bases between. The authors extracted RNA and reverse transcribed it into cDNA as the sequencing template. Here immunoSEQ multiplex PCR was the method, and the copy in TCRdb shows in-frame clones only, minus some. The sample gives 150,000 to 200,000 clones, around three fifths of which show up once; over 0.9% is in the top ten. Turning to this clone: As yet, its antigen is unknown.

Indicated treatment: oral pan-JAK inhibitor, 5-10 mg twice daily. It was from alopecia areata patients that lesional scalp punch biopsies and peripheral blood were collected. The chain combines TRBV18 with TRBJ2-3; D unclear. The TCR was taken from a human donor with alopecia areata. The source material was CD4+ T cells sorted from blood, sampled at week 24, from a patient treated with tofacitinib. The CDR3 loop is CASSPPDRSDTQYF. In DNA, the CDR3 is TGTGCCAGCTCACCACCGGACCGGTCGGATACGCAGTATTTT.